Below, 16 T cell receptor beta chains from the same sample are listed, as sequenced in a study of OX40 agonist ivuxolimab in advanced cancers. Assay used: immunoSEQ multiplex PCR; TCRdb lists only in-frame clones, some missing. Seen here are about 77,000 clones, roughly 91% observed once, and the top ten hold about 1.7%. This sample comprised CD4+ or CD8+ T cells sorted from blood, obtained in a trial of the OX40 agonist ivuxolimab. The receptors derive from an adult with an advanced solid tumor such as melanoma, head and neck, liver or kidney cancer.

J is TRBJ2-1 and V is TRBV18; 13 bases line up with TRBD2. CDR1 is KGHSH, CDR2 LQKENI, per germline. The CDR3 consists of 16 residues. V lost 3 bases, J lost 12 bases, and 11 bases stayed unmatched. The CDR3 here is CASSPPGLAGSGGQFF. DNA of the CDR3: TGTGCCAGCTCACCTCCGGGACTAGCGGGATCTGGGGGGCAGTTCTTC.

V usage is TRBV28 and J usage is TRBJ1-6; no clear D gene. V lost 5 bases to trimming and J lost 11 bases, with 13 bases between them. The CDR3 spans 13 residues. CDR1 is MDHEN and CDR2 is SYDVKM in the germline V gene. The CDR3 DNA reads TGTGCCAGCAGTACGGACGTGGGAACACCCCTCCACTTT. It is translated as CASSTDVGTPLHF. Using reference TRBV28 and TRBJ1-6 for the parts outside the CDR3, the full variable domain is DVKVTQSSRYLVKRTGEKVFLECVQDMDHENMFWYRQDPGLGLRLIYFSYDVKMKEKGDIPEGYSVSREKKERFSLILESASTNQTSMYLCASSTDVGTPLHFGNGTRLTVT.

The chain uses TRBV7-7 and TRBJ2-5; 8 bases line up with TRBD1. Germline CDR1 and CDR2: SSHAT and FNYEAQ (reference sequence). Trimming removed 2 bases from V and 5 bases from J; junction bases left unmatched: 1. The CDR3 spans 13 residues. The CDR3 DNA reads as TGTGCCAGCAGCTTAAACAGGGGGGAGACCCAGTACTTC. Its protein product is CASSLNRGETQYF.

The chain employs TRBV4-1 and TRBJ2-6; 10 bases match TRBD1. The trim removed 8 bases at V and 4 bases at J, leaving 8 bases unmatched. Looked up from germline, CDR1 is MGHRA and CDR2 is YSYEKL. This CDR3 contains 16 residues. In nucleotides, the CDR3 is TGCGCCAGCGCCGGTAGACAGGGGGCCGGGGCCAACGTCCTGACTTTC. Its translation is CASAGRQGAGANVLTF.

The chain couples TRBV27 to TRBJ2-2, with D perhaps matching TRBD1 (5 bases). CDR1 and CDR2 from the germline V gene are MNHEY and SMNVEV (reference sequence). The CDR3 extends over 14 amino acids. The V end lost 3 bases, the J end lost 5 bases, and 10 bases lay between the germline ends. In DNA form, the CDR3 reads TGTGCCAGCAGTTTTAAGGGGATTACCGGGGAGCTGTTTTTT. It specifies CASSFKGITGELFF.

The chain couples TRBV27 to TRBJ2-5; the match to TRBD2 covers 7 bases. The last part of the DNA fits TRBJ2-7 better; the J call may be wrong. CDR3 length: 15 amino acids. The germline gives CDR1 MNHEY, CDR2 SMNVEV (reference sequence). The CDR3 DNA reads TGTGCCAGCAGTTTCTCCACCGGGGGGACCTACGAGCAGTACTTC. Protein product: CASSFSTGGTYEQYF.

This clone is a singleton in its sample. V gene TRBV19 combines with J gene TRBJ2-1; 13 bases fit TRBD2. The CDR3 is 18 amino acids. Germline CDR1 and CDR2: LNHDA and SQIVND (reference sequence). Germline trimming cut 5 bases from V and 8 bases from J; bases unmatched to any gene: 15. CDR3 region: CASSPHNLGLAGVYEQFF. The CDR3 nucleotides are TGTGCCAGTAGTCCTCATAACCTTGGACTAGCGGGAGTTTATGAGCAGTTCTTC.

The chain recombines TRBV7-9 with TRBJ1-3; no reliable D call. Trimming cost V 5 bases and J 0 bases, with 11 bases left between them. CDR1 is SEHNR, CDR2 FQNEAQ, per germline (reference sequence). CDR3 size: 15 residues. CDR3: CASSPAVTSGNTIYF. The CDR3 DNA reads as TGTGCCAGCAGCCCCGCGGTGACCTCTGGAAACACCATATATTTT.

V and J are TRBV5-1 and TRBJ1-1; D unclear. The CDR3 runs to 15 residues. V lost 4 bases, J lost 1 base, and 14 bases lay in between. Germline loops: CDR1 SGHRS, CDR2 YFSETQ. The CDR3 is CASSQVGPWNTEAFF. The CDR3 nucleotides are TGCGCCAGCAGCCAGGTGGGCCCTTGGAACACTGAAGCTTTCTTT.

This chain links TRBV30 with TRBJ2-3; maybe TRBD2 (6 bases). V was clipped by 0 bases and J by 9 bases, with 13 bases between them. Germline-derived CDR1 and CDR2 are GTSNPN and SVGIG (reference sequence). The CDR3 has 13 residues. CDR3 protein: CAWSVAGRGTQYF. The CDR3 nucleotides read TGTGCCTGGAGTGTAGCCGGGCGGGGCACGCAGTATTTT.

J is TRBJ1-1 and V is TRBV7-2; tentative D call: TRBD1 (5 bases). V lost 1 base and J lost 1, with 7 bases in between. The V gene's germline CDR1 is SGHTA and CDR2 FQGNSA. The CDR3 has 14 amino acids. CDR3 coding DNA: TGTGCCAGCAGCTTAGGGGGCCAGAACACTGAAGCTTTCTTT. Its translation is CASSLGGQNTEAFF.

V usage is TRBV4-1 and J usage is TRBJ1-4; weak D call: TRBD1 (6 bases). The CDR3 is made up of 15 amino acids. Per the germline V gene, CDR1 is MGHRA and CDR2 is YSYEKL. V gave up 5 bases and J gave up 7 bases, with 17 bases separating them. DNA of the CDR3: TGCGCCAGCAGCGATGTACAGGGCTGGAGTGAAAAACTGTTTTTT. Translation gives CASSDVQGWSEKLFF.

J is TRBJ1-2 and V is TRBV19; weak D call: TRBD1 (6 bases). Germline V gene lookup returns CDR1 LNHDA and CDR2 SQIVND (reference sequence). The CDR3 runs to 14 residues. The V gene lost 9 bases and the J gene lost 0 bases, with 14 bases spanning the gap. In DNA form, the CDR3 reads TGTGCCAGCCAATTACAGGGCGCTAACTATGGCTACACCTTC. Translating it yields CASQLQGANYGYTF.

This clone appeared a single time. The chain links TRBV2 to TRBJ2-7; D call uncertain. CDR3 size: 14 residues. From germline, CDR1 is SNHLY and CDR2 FYNNEI. Trimming removed 7 bases from V and 0 bases from J, with 13 bases in between. The CDR3, as DNA: TGTGCCAGCAAGACACTATGGAGCTCCTACGAGCAGTACTTC. Amino acid sequence: CASKTLWSSYEQYF.

The chain uses TRBV19 and TRBJ2-1; no reliable D call. Germline CDR1 reads LNHDA; CDR2 reads SQIVND (reference sequence). The V and J ends lost 7 bases and 6 bases respectively, with 13 bases between them. The CDR3 sequence is 13 residues long. The DNA for the CDR3 is TGTGCCAGTACTCGGACGGTGGGCAATGAGCAGTTCTTC. It codes for CASTRTVGNEQFF.

With regard to this clone: Other DNA variants within this sample encode the same CDR3. This rearrangement joins TRBV5-3 to TRBJ1-5, with TRBD1 matching 7 bases. TRBV5-3 is an ORF for which the function is uncertain. This CDR3 is built from 16 residues. After removal of 4 bases from V and 11 bases from J, the junction contained 18 bases not matched to a gene. CDR3 in amino acids: CARSTWTGTNHWAQHF. The CDR3 DNA reads TGTGCCAGAAGCACTTGGACAGGAACGAATCATTGGGCCCAGCATTTT.